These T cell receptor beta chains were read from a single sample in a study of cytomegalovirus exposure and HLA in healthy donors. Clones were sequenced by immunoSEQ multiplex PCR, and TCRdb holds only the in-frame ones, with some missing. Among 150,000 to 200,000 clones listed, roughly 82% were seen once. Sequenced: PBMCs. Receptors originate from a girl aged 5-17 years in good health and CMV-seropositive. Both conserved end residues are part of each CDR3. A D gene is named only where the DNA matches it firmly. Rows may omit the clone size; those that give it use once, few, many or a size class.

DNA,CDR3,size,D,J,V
TGTGCCAGCAGCTCGAACAGGGGGGACCATGGCTACACCTTC,CASSSNRGDHGYTF,once,TRBD1,TRBJ1-2,TRBV11-2
TGTGCCAGCAGCGTAGGACAGGGCTCCGGGGCCAACGTCCTGACTTTC,CASSVGQGSGANVLTF,-,TRBD1,TRBJ2-6,TRBV9
TGTGCTAGCAGCTTAGAACGAGGTGCAGATACGCAGTATTTT,CASSLERGADTQYF,-,-,TRBJ2-3,TRBV7-7
TGTGCCAGCAGCTATGCCCTATTCTCAAACAATGAGCAGTTCTTC,CASSYALFSNNEQFF,once,-,TRBJ2-1,TRBV7-8
TGTGCCAGCCAGTCCGAGGGCTATAACAAAGAGACCCAGTACTTC,CASQSEGYNKETQYF,few,-,TRBJ2-5,TRBV28
TGTGCCAGCAGCCCCGGACAGGGCACTGAAGCTTTCTTT,CASSPGQGTEAFF,few,TRBD1,TRBJ1-1,TRBV5-4
TGTGCCAGCAAGGAGACAGGAAACAATGAGCAGTTCTTC,CASKETGNNEQFF,-,-,TRBJ2-1,TRBV4-2
TGTGCCAGTATTGGCCGAATCTCCTACGAGCAGTACTTC,CASIGRISYEQYF,-,-,TRBJ2-7,TRBV19
TGTGCCACCAGCAGAAAATCCTTTTATTCTAACTATGGCTACACCTTC,CATSRKSFYSNYGYTF,-,-,TRBJ1-2,TRBV15
TGTGCCAGTAGTATAGTAGCAGACTCTTACGAGCAGTACTTC,CASSIVADSYEQYF,once,-,TRBJ2-7,TRBV19